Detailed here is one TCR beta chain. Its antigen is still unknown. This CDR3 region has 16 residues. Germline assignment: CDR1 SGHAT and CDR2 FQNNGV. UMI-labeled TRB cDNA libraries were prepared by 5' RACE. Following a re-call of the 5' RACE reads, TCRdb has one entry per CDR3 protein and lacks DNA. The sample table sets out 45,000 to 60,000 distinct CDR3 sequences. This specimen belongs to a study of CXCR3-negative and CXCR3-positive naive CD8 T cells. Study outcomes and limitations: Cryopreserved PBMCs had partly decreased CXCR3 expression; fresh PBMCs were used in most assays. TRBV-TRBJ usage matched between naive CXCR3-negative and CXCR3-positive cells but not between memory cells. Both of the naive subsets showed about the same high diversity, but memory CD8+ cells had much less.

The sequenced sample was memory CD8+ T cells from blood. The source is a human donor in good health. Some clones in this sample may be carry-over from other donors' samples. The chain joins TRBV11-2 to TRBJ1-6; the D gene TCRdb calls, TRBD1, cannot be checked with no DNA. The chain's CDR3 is CASSLDGTGGNSPLHF.